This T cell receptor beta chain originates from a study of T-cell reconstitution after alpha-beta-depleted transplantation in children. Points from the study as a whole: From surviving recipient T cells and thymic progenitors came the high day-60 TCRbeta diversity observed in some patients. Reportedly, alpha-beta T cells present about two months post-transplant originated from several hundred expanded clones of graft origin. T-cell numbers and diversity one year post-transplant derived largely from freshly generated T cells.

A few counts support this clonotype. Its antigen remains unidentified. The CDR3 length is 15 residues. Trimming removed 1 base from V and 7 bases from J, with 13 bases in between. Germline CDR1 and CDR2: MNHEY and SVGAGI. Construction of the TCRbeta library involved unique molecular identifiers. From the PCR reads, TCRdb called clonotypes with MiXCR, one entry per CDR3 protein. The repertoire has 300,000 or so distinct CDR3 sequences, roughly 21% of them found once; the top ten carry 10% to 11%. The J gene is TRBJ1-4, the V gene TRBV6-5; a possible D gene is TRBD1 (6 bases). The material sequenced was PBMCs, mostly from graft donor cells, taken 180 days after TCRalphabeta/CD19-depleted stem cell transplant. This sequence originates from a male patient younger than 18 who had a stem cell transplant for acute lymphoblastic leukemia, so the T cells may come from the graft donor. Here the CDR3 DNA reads TGTGCCAGCAGTTACTGGAACAGGGAAGGTGAAAAACTGTTTTTT. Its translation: CASSYWNREGEKLFF.